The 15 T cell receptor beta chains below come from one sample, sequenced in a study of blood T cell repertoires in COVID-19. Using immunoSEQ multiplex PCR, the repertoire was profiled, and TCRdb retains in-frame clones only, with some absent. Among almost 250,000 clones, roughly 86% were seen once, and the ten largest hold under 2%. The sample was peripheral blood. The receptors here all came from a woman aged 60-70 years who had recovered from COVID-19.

CDR3 sequence reads: CASSPPGGGPNSPLHF. DNA of the CDR3: TGTGCCAGCAGTCCCCCGGGAGGGGGCCCTAATTCACCCCTCCACTTT. V usage is TRBV28 and J usage is TRBJ1-6; TRBD1 aligns across 7 bases. CDR3 length: 16 residues. V shed 5 bases and J 6 bases; nucleotides not matched to a gene: 10. Germline CDR1 and CDR2: MDHEN and SYDVKM. The complete variable domain, with remaining parts taken from reference TRBV28 and TRBJ1-6, reads DVKVTQSSRYLVKRTGEKVFLECVQDMDHENMFWYRQDPGLGLRLIYFSYDVKMKEKGDIPEGYSVSREKKERFSLILESASTNQTSMYLCASSPPGGGPNSPLHFGNGTRLTVT.

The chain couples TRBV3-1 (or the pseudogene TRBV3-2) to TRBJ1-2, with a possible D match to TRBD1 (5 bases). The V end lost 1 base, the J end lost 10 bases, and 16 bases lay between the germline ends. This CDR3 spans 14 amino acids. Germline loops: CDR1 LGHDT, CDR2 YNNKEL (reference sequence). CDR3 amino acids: CASSQGLTAPNYTF. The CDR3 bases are TGTGCCAGCAGCCAAGGGTTGACAGCGCCTAACTACACCTTC.

Written as DNA, the CDR3 is TGTGCCAGCAGCGTAGAGGGGGCAATTGGAAACACCATATATTTT. It codes for CASSVEGAIGNTIYF. This chain joins TRBV9 and TRBJ1-3; 7 nucleotides line up with TRBD1. This CDR3 contains 15 residues. With V trimmed by 0 bases and J by 3 bases, 3 bases remained unmatched. The germline V gene has CDR1 SGDLS and CDR2 YYNGEE.

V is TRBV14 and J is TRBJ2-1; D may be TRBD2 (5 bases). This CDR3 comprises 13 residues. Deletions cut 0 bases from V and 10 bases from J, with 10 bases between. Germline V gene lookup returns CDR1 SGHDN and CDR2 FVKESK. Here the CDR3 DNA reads TGTGCCAGCAGCCAAGAGATCCGGGAAGAGCAGTTCTTC. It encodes CASSQEIREEQFF.

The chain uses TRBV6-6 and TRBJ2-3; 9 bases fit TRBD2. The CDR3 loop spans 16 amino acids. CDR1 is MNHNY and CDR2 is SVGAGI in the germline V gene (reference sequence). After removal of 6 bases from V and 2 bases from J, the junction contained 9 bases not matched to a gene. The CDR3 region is CASSPPTSGNTDTQYF. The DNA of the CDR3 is TGTGCCAGCAGCCCACCGACTAGCGGAAACACAGATACGCAGTATTTT.

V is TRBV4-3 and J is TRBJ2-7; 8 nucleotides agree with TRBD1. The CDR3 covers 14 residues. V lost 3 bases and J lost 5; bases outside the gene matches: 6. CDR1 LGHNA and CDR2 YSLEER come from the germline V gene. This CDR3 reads CASSHRTGLDEQYF. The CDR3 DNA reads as TGCGCCAGCAGCCACCGGACAGGGCTCGACGAGCAGTACTTC.

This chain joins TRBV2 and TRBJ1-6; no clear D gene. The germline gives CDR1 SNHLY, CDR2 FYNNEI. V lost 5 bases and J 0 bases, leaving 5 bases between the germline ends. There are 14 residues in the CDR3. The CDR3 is CASSYTSYNSPLHF. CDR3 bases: TGTGCCAGCAGTTACACCTCCTATAATTCACCCCTCCACTTT.

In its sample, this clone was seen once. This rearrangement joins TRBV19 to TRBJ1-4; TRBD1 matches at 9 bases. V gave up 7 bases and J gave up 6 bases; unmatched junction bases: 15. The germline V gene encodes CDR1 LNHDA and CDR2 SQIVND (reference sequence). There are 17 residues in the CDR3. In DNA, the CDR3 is TGTGCCAGTAATCCCGGGACAGGGCTGGGATTGTATGAAAAACTGTTTTTT. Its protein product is CASNPGTGLGLYEKLFF.

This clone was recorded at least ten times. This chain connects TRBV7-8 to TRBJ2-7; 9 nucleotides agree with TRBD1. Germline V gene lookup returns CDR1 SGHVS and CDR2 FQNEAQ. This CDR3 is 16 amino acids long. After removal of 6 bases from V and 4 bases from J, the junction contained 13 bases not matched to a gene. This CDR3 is CASRTLVYRGRYEQYF. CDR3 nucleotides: TGTGCCAGCAGAACCCTTGTCTACAGGGGGCGGTACGAGCAGTACTTC.

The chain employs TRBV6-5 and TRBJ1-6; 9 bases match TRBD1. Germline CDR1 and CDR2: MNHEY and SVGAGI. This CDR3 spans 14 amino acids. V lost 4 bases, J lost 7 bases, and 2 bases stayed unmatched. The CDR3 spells CASSFGQGNSPLHF. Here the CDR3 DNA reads TGTGCCAGCAGTTTTGGACAGGGGAATTCACCCCTCCACTTT.

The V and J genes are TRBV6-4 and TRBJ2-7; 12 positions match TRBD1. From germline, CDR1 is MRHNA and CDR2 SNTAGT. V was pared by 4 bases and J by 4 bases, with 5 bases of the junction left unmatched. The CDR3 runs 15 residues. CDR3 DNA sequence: TGTGCCAGCAGTGCCGGGACAGGGGGCAGGTACGAGCAGTACTTC. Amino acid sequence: CASSAGTGGRYEQYF.

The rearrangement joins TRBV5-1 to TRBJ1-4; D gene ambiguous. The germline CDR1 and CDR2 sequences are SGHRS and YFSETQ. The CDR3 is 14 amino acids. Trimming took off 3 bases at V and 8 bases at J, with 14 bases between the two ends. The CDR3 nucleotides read TGCGCCAGCAGCTCTGACGGAGTCACAGAAAAACTGTTTTTT. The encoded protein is CASSSDGVTEKLFF.

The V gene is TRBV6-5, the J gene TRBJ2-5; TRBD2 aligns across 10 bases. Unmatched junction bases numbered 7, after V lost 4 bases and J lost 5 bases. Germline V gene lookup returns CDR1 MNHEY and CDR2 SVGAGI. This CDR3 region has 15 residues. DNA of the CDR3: TGTGCCAGCAGTTTACAGCGGGGGGGCGGGGAGACCCAGTACTTC. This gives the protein CASSLQRGGGETQYF.

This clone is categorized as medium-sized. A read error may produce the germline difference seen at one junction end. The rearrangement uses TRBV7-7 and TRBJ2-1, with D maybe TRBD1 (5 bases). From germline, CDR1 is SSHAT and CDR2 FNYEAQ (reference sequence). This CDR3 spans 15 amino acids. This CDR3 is CASSLEGAGYNEQFF. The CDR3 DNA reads TGTGCTAGCAGCTTAGAAGGGGCAGGCTACAATGAGCAGTTCTTC. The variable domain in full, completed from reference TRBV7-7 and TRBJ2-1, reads GAGVSQSPRYKVTKRGQDVTLRCDPISSHATLYWYQQALGQGPEFLTYFNYEAQPDKSGLPSDRFSAERPEGSISTLTIQRTEQRDSAMYRCASSLEGAGYNEQFFGPGTRLTVL.

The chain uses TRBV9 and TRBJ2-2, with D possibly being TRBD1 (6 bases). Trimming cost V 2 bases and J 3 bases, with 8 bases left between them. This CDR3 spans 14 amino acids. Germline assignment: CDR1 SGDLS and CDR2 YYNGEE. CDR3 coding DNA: TGTGCCAGCAGCGTGAGGGGGTACACCGGGGAGCTGTTTTTT. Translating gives CASSVRGYTGELFF. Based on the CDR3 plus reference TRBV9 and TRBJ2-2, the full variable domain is DSGVTQTPKHLITATGQRVTLRCSPRSGDLSVYWYQQSLDQGLQFLIQYYNGEERAKGNILERFSAQQFPDLHSELNLSSLELGDSALYFCASSVRGYTGELFFGEGSRLTVL.